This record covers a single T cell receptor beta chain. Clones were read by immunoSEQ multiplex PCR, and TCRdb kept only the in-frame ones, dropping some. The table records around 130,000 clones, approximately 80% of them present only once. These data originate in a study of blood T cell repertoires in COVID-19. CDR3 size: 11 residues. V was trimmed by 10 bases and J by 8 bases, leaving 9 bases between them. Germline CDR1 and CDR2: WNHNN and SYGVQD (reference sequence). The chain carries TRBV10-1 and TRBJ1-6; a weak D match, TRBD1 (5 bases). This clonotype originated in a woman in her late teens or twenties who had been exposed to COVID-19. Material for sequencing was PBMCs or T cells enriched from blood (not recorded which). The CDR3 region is CAIAGDSPLHF. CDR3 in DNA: TGCGCCATCGCGGGGGATTCACCCCTCCACTTT.